This TCR beta chain was documented in a study of early T cells in non-severe SARS-CoV-2 infection. Background on the study: Chains were unpaired, as sequencing was done on bulk RNA from unsorted whole blood. Points from the study as a whole: Using VDJdb, the matching emphasized anti-spike CD8 responses while missing private and CD4 specificities.

Molecules of cDNA were individually given unique molecular identifiers that were attached to them. TCRdb reprocessed the 5' RACE reads with MiXCR, giving one entry per CDR3 protein. The sample has 55,000 to 70,000 distinct CDR3 sequences; more than 3.5% are singletons. With 4 bases clipped from V and 7 bases from J, the junction kept 5 bases outside the gene matches. CDR1 MGHRA and CDR2 YSYEKL come from the germline V gene. The CDR3 is 14 amino acids. This clonotype came up a few times. Its antigen is not known. The sample here was whole blood, taken at baseline. This sequence joins TRBV4-1 and TRBJ1-1; 11 positions match TRBD1. This TCR was recovered from an adult who was a healthcare worker with PCR-confirmed SARS-CoV-2 infection or an uninfected control (not recorded which). The donor label of this sample is uncertain. The CDR3 region has the DNA TGCGCCAGCAGCCGAGGGACAGGGGGAAGTGAAGCTTTCTTT. Its protein is CASSRGTGGSEAFF.